This T cell receptor beta chain was retrieved from a study of neurological immune-mediated disorders. Per germline, CDR1 DFQATT and CDR2 SNEGSKA (reference sequence). V was trimmed by 3 bases and J by 5 bases, leaving 2 bases between them. CDR3 length: 11 amino acids. TCRdb re-analysed the 5' RACE reads in MiXCR, keeping a single row per CDR3 protein. The sample yields roughly 76,000 distinct CDR3 sequences, roughly 3.1% seen once. This clonotype was detected many times. This clonotype was sampled from a woman aged 50 to 60 with multiple sclerosis. This rearrangement joins TRBV20-1 to TRBJ1-6; unclear D gene. Sequencing used PBMCs. CDR3: CSARDNSPLHF. The CDR3 DNA is TGCAGTGCTAGGGATAATTCACCCCTCCACTTT.